The 31 T cell receptor beta chains below all came from one sample that was sequenced in a study of T cell repertoires in cytomegalovirus infection. MiXCR was run by TCRdb on the reads, yielding one entry per CDR3 protein. The sample has about 140,000 distinct CDR3 sequences; about 6.3% are singletons. The material sequenced was PBMCs. The source is a human donor in good health (CMV status not recorded). Some clones in this sample may be carry-over from other donors' samples.

This clonotype has a count of ten or more. J is TRBJ2-7 and V is TRBV9; no firm D call. Per germline, CDR1 SGDLS and CDR2 YYNGEE. The ends were cut back, 4 bases at V and 7 bases at J, with 21 bases in the middle. The CDR3 extends over 15 amino acids. The CDR3 spells CASSPSLRFLGEQYF. In DNA, the CDR3 is TGTGCCAGCAGCCCCTCCCTACGGTTTCTCGGGGAGCAGTACTTC.

This clonotype has ten or more counts. The V and J genes are TRBV2 and TRBJ1-3, with D unclear. CDR1 and CDR2 from the germline V gene are SNHLY and FYNNEI. V was cut by 6 bases and J by 0 bases, with 9 bases left in between. This CDR3 region has 14 residues. The CDR3 region has the DNA TGTGCCAGCAGCCTCGAAAGCTCTGGAAACACCATATATTTT. Translation gives CASSLESSGNTIYF.

The chain employs TRBV7-3 and TRBJ1-2, with D uncertain. The ends were cut back, 4 bases at V and 3 bases at J, with 3 bases in the middle. This CDR3 is built from 11 residues. Germline V gene lookup returns CDR1 SGHTA and CDR2 FQGTGA. CDR3 sequence (DNA): TGTGCCAGCAGCTCGGACTATGGCTACACCTTC. Translation: CASSSDYGYTF.

The table lists this clonotype with many counts. The CDR3 region has the DNA TGTGCCAGCAGTTTGACTAGCGGGGGGTGGGATGAGCAGTTCTTC. This sequence encodes CASSLTSGGWDEQFF. V and J are TRBV7-6 and TRBJ2-1, with 13 bases aligning to TRBD2. With V trimmed by 6 bases and J by 8 bases, 7 bases remained unmatched. Germline V gene data show CDR1 as SGHVS and CDR2 as FNYEAQ. The CDR3 contains 15 residues.

This clonotype came up many times. This chain connects TRBV27 to TRBJ2-7, with 7 bases matching TRBD2. V trimming: 1 base; J trimming: 7 bases; junction bases outside the gene matches: 13. This CDR3 comprises 16 residues. The germline V gene encodes CDR1 MNHEY and CDR2 SMNVEV (reference sequence). CDR3 amino acids: CASSLFPTAEREEQYF. The DNA for the CDR3 is TGTGCCAGCAGTTTATTCCCGACGGCGGAGCGGGAAGAGCAGTACTTC.

This clonotype has a count of ten or more. The rearrangement links TRBV20-1 to TRBJ1-1, with D hard to call. Germline loops: CDR1 DFQATT, CDR2 SNEGSKA (reference sequence). This CDR3 contains 14 residues. The germline V and J ends were trimmed by 4 bases and 1 base, with 13 bases remaining between them. CDR3 nucleotides: TGCAGTGCTACGATCGCGGGAGAGAACACTGAAGCTTTCTTT. It encodes CSATIAGENTEAFF.

This clonotype showed up many times. The genes are TRBV2 and TRBJ1-2; a weak D match, TRBD1 (5 bases). The CDR3 contains 13 residues. In germline, CDR1 is SNHLY, CDR2 FYNNEI. Deletions cut 4 bases from V and 1 base from J, with 7 bases between. In nucleotides, the CDR3 is TGTGCCAGCAGTGGACAGTATAACTATGGCTACACCTTC. This translates into CASSGQYNYGYTF.

The table lists this clonotype with many counts. This chain joins TRBV7-3 and TRBJ2-3, with D uncertain. CDR1 and CDR2 (germline): SGHTA, FQGTGA. The CDR3 runs to 13 residues. With 0 bases removed from V and 5 bases from J, the gap between germline ends came to 6 bases. The CDR3 region is CASSLTSEDTQYF. The DNA for the CDR3 is TGTGCCAGCAGCTTAACGTCGGAAGATACGCAGTATTTT.

At least ten counts were recorded for this clonotype. The rearrangement uses TRBV7-2 and TRBJ2-7; D unclear. Germline V gene lookup returns CDR1 SGHTA and CDR2 FQGNSA. The CDR3 loop spans 12 amino acids. The V and J ends lost 2 bases and 3 bases respectively, with 5 bases between them. This CDR3 is CASSLLNYEQYF. The CDR3 nucleotides are TGTGCCAGCAGCTTATTAAACTACGAGCAGTACTTC. Full variable domain (missing parts from reference TRBV7-2 and TRBJ2-7): GAGVSQSPSNKVTEKGKDVELRCDPISGHTALYWYRQSLGQGLEFLIYFQGNSAPDKSGLPSDRFSAERTGGSVSTLTIQRTQQEDSAVYLCASSLLNYEQYFGPGTRLTVT.

The table lists this clonotype with many counts. The rearrangement joins TRBV6-2 or TRBV6-3 to TRBJ2-3, with 7 nucleotides matching TRBD1. Losses at the gene ends were 7 bases for V and 0 bases for J; bases not matched to a gene: 4. The germline V gene has CDR1 MNHEY and CDR2 SVGEGT. The CDR3 length is 14 residues. The CDR3 DNA sequence: TGTGCCAGCATAGACAGGGTTAGCACAGATACGCAGTATTTT. Its translation is CASIDRVSTDTQYF.

Ten or more counts support this clonotype. CDR3 DNA: TGTGCCAGCAGCTTGGAGGGACTAGTTGTCGGGGAGCTGTTTTTT. This codes for CASSLEGLVVGELFF. The V and J genes are TRBV5-5 and TRBJ2-2; 8 nucleotides line up with TRBD2. The V gene's germline CDR1 is SGHKS and CDR2 YYEKEE (reference sequence). The CDR3 length is 15 residues. After removal of 0 bases from V and 7 bases from J, the junction contained 5 bases not matched to a gene.

This clonotype has ten or more counts. The chain is built from TRBV12-3 or TRBV12-4 and TRBJ2-2; 8 bases are shared with TRBD1. CDR3 length: 16 amino acids. The V and J ends lost 5 bases and 6 bases, in that order; junction bases with no gene match: 11. The CDR3 nucleotides read TGTGCCAGCAGTCCCCGGACAGGGAGGAGTTCCGGGGAGCTGTTTTTT. Protein: CASSPRTGRSSGELFF.

This clonotype was seen many times. J is TRBJ2-7 and V is TRBV7-9, with D perhaps given as TRBD1 or TRBD2 (5 bases each). Trimming left V 2 bases short and J 7 bases short, with 15 bases between. The CDR3 covers 14 residues. The germline V gene has CDR1 SEHNR and CDR2 FQNEAQ (reference sequence). The CDR3 region is CASSLSGTRREQYF. The CDR3 DNA reads as TGTGCCAGCAGCTTATCCGGGACCCGAAGGGAGCAGTACTTC.

There are a few counts of this clonotype. J is TRBJ2-2 and V is TRBV19; D gene unclear. CDR1 is LNHDA, CDR2 SQIVND, per germline (reference sequence). The V gene lost 5 bases and the J gene lost 12 bases, with 16 bases spanning the gap. The CDR3 totals 13 residues. This chain's CDR3 is CASSGLPPAKLFF. Written as DNA, the CDR3 is TGTGCCAGTAGTGGTCTCCCCCCGGCGAAGCTGTTTTTT.

This clonotype was counted ten times or more. This rearrangement joins TRBV7-2 to TRBJ2-2; 8 bases map to TRBD2. Unmatched junction bases numbered 11, after V lost 5 bases and J lost 6 bases. The germline CDR1 and CDR2 sequences are SGHTA and FQGNSA. The CDR3 totals 16 residues. The CDR3 is CASSEISGTSPGELFF. In DNA, the CDR3 is TGTGCCAGCAGCGAAATCTCCGGGACTAGTCCCGGGGAGCTGTTTTTT. The variable domain in full, completed from reference TRBV7-2 and TRBJ2-2, reads GAGVSQSPSNKVTEKGKDVELRCDPISGHTALYWYRQSLGQGLEFLIYFQGNSAPDKSGLPSDRFSAERTGGSVSTLTIQRTQQEDSAVYLCASSEISGTSPGELFFGEGSRLTVL.

This clonotype was found many times. The chain is built from TRBV19 and TRBJ1-1, with D hard to call. The V end lost 3 bases, the J end lost 4 bases, and 27 bases lay between the germline ends. From germline, CDR1 is LNHDA and CDR2 SQIVND (reference sequence). The CDR3 totals 19 residues. The CDR3 nucleotides are TGTGCCAGTAGTATGGCGGGGTCATACGCCAATATGCCGGTCACTGAAGCTTTCTTT. Its protein is CASSMAGSYANMPVTEAFF. Combining the CDR3 with reference TRBV19 and TRBJ1-1 gives the whole variable domain DGGITQSPKYLFRKEGQNVTLSCEQNLNHDAMYWYRQDPGQGLRLIYYSQIVNDFQKGDIAEGYSVSREKKESFPLTVTSAQKNPTAFYLCASSMAGSYANMPVTEAFFGQGTRLTVV.

This clonotype was found many times. This chain links TRBV7-8 with TRBJ1-2; TRBD1 matches 8 bases. V gave up 7 bases and J gave up 6 bases; unmatched junction bases: 7. CDR3 length equals 13 residues. CDR1 is SGHVS and CDR2 is FQNEAQ in the germline V gene. CDR3 nucleotide sequence: TGTGCCAGCACCATGGACAGGGCGAATGGCTACACCTTC. Translating it yields CASTMDRANGYTF.

This clonotype was recorded many times. This chain uses TRBV5-6 with TRBJ2-1, with TRBD2 matching over 11 bases. The junction had 8 bases not matched to a gene; V was cut back by 6 bases and J by 6 bases. Germline assignment: CDR1 SGHDT and CDR2 YYEEEE. The CDR3 has 15 residues. CDR3 in DNA: TGTGCCAGCACCTCATGGACTAGCGGGTCCAATGAGCAGTTCTTC. This sequence encodes CASTSWTSGSNEQFF.

The chain carries TRBV11-3 and TRBJ2-1; D is ambiguous. Germline V gives CDR1 SGHNT, CDR2 YENEEA. V lost 2 bases to trimming and J lost 0 bases, with 8 bases between them. This CDR3 has 15 amino acids. The DNA of the CDR3 is TGTGCCAGCAGCTTATCGCGGATCTCCTACAATGAGCAGTTCTTC. It yields the protein CASSLSRISYNEQFF.

This clonotype occurred many times. The J gene is TRBJ2-7, the V gene TRBV7-2; maybe TRBD1 (5 bases). The CDR3 is made up of 14 amino acids. The germline V and J ends were trimmed by 1 base and 1 base, with 8 bases remaining between them. Germline CDR1 reads SGHTA; CDR2 reads FQGNSA. The CDR3 bases are TGTGCCAGCAGCTTAGAGGGGTCATCCTACGAGCAGTACTTC. This sequence encodes CASSLEGSSYEQYF.

This clonotype was picked up many times. The CDR3 DNA sequence: TGCAGCGTCGATGGAGGGGCGACATCGAAGCAGTTCTTC. Its translation is CSVDGGATSKQFF. The V call is TRBV29-1, the J call TRBJ2-1; the D gene is possibly TRBD2 (6 bases). Trimming cost V 6 bases and J 11 bases, with 20 bases left between them. The CDR3 extends over 13 amino acids. Germline assignment: CDR1 SQVTM and CDR2 ANQGSEA.

This clonotype was detected many times. CDR3 sequence (DNA): TGTGCCAGCGCTTACAGCTTCAATCAGCCCCAGCATTTT. Translating gives CASAYSFNQPQHF. The J gene is TRBJ1-5, the V gene TRBV6-2 or TRBV6-3; the D is unclear. Germline lookup yields CDR1 MNHEY and CDR2 SVGEGT. Between the trimmed V and J ends, which lost 8 bases and 3 bases, there was a span of 11 bases. The CDR3 covers 13 residues.

In this sample, this clonotype turned up many times. The chain couples TRBV20-1 to TRBJ1-2, with D unresolved. The germline gives CDR1 DFQATT, CDR2 SNEGSKA (reference sequence). V shed 0 bases and J shed 4 bases, with 6 bases lying between them. The CDR3 is 12 residues long. The CDR3 here is CSARDSGYGYTF. The DNA of the CDR3 is TGCAGTGCTAGAGATAGCGGCTATGGCTACACCTTC.

The chain links TRBV20-1 to TRBJ1-2; a possible D gene is TRBD1 (6 bases). Trimming stripped 6 bases from V and 7 bases from J, with 18 bases between. The CDR3 is made up of 13 amino acids. CDR1 is DFQATT and CDR2 is SNEGSKA in the germline V gene (reference sequence). The CDR3 bases are TGCAGTGCACCGTCCCCGGGGGCGCGTGGCTACACCTTC. Protein product: CSAPSPGARGYTF.

This clonotype came up many times. The chain couples TRBV20-1 to TRBJ1-2; D remains unclear. V lost 0 bases and J lost 8, with 19 bases in between. Germline-derived CDR1 and CDR2 are DFQATT and SNEGSKA (reference sequence). The CDR3 covers 15 residues. CDR3 amino acids: CSARDRPTNPEGYTF. The CDR3 nucleotides read TGCAGTGCTAGAGATCGTCCTACAAACCCGGAGGGCTACACCTTC.

This clonotype came up many times. V usage is TRBV7-2 and J usage is TRBJ1-6; no definite D call. The CDR3 loop spans 14 amino acids. The germline gives CDR1 SGHTA, CDR2 FQGNSA. V gave up 2 bases and J gave up 5 bases, with 7 bases separating them. This chain's CDR3 is CASSLTRHNSPLHF. CDR3 sequence (DNA): TGTGCCAGCAGCTTAACACGGCATAATTCACCCCTCCACTTT.

This clonotype was found many times. V is TRBV7-2 and J is TRBJ1-1; D gene uncertain. Germline V gene data show CDR1 as SGHTA and CDR2 as FQGNSA. This CDR3 spans 15 amino acids. V dropped 8 bases and J dropped 0 bases, with 16 bases sitting between them. The CDR3 reads CASQGLPTMNTEAFF. DNA for the CDR3: TGTGCCAGCCAAGGGCTCCCGACGATGAACACTGAAGCTTTCTTT.

The sample holds many counts of this clonotype. The V gene is TRBV7-2, the J gene TRBJ1-4; D is uncertain. The V end lost 0 bases, the J end lost 3 bases, and 8 bases lay between the germline ends. Germline CDR1 is SGHTA and CDR2 is FQGNSA. This CDR3 region has 15 residues. For the CDR3, the DNA is TGTGCCAGCAGCTTAGCGGGCAGAGCTAATGAAAAACTGTTTTTT. Encoded protein: CASSLAGRANEKLFF.

The chain couples TRBV13 to TRBJ1-4, with a weak D call TRBD1 (6 bases). Germline CDR1 is PRHDT and CDR2 is FYEKMQ (reference sequence). This CDR3 has 14 amino acids. Trimming pared 3 bases from V and 8 bases from J, leaving 13 bases between. The chain's CDR3 is CASSFTGSREKLFF. The CDR3 coding sequence is TGTGCCAGCAGCTTCACAGGGTCGCGCGAAAAACTGTTTTTT.

This clonotype was recorded many times. CDR3 DNA: TGTGCCAGCAGTTCCTGGAGTGGATACAATGAGCAGTTCTTC. Protein: CASSSWSGYNEQFF. V usage is TRBV7-8 and J usage is TRBJ2-1; D gene unclear. Germline CDR1 SGHVS, CDR2 FQNEAQ. The CDR3 spans 14 residues. Trimming left V 6 bases short and J 4 bases short, with 13 bases between.

The V gene is TRBV5-5, the J gene TRBJ1-1; D is unresolved. Germline V lookup: CDR1 SGHKS, CDR2 YYEKEE (reference sequence). Trimming took 4 bases from V and 2 from J, leaving 9 bases between them. The CDR3 is 13 residues long. The CDR3 protein is CASSPRTNTEAFF. In DNA form, the CDR3 reads TGTGCCAGCAGCCCCCGGACTAACACTGAAGCTTTCTTT.